This T cell receptor (beta chain) was retrieved from a study of cytomegalovirus exposure and HLA in healthy donors. Findings and limits, study-wide: Clonal expansion was found to be greater in HLA-associated TCR beta chains than in equally common others in a later analysis.

Vbeta (60) and Jbeta (13) primers were used in the PCR. Some clones are missing from TCRdb's copy, which holds only in-frame ones; the method was immunoSEQ multiplex PCR. This table holds about 82,000 clones, 55% to 70% found once. Trimming removed 0 bases at V and 6 bases at J, with 8 bases between. The germline gives CDR1 SGHRS, CDR2 YFSETQ. The CDR3 length is 13 residues. As concerns this clone: The antigen remains undetermined.

The chain combines TRBV5-1 with TRBJ2-3; D ambiguous. The receptor was isolated from a woman aged 40-49 years in good health and CMV-seropositive. Sequencing input: PBMCs. DNA for the CDR3: TGCGCCAGCAGCTTGGGGGCAGAGGATACGCAGTATTTT. Translating gives CASSLGAEDTQYF.